This TCR beta chain is drawn from a study of blood T cell repertoires in COVID-19. Study-level background: Nucleic acid was either cDNA or gDNA, and it came from T cells, B-cell-depleted T cells, or PBMCs.

Methods used by the authors: Estimation of nucleated cell counts was performed using reference gene primer amplification. The data were produced by immunoSEQ multiplex PCR, yet TCRdb's version contains in-frame clones alone and is incomplete. V and J calls and clone size are given by that table; D and trimming were obtained from the DNA. The table records some 83,000 clones, less than 80% of them present only once. This clone was observed a few times. Germline V gene lookup returns CDR1 SGHNT and CDR2 YYREEE (reference sequence). V lost 0 bases to trimming and J lost 5 bases, with 15 bases between them. The length of the CDR3 is 15 residues.

The sequence was collected from a woman of 80 years or more with acute or convalescent COVID-19. Sequencing was performed on peripheral blood. The chain employs TRBV5-4 and TRBJ2-7; D unresolved. CDR3 nucleotides: TGTGCCAGCAGCTTGGGGGCAGGCCCTTCCAACGAGCAGTACTTC. Protein product: CASSLGAGPSNEQYF. Full variable domain (outside the CDR3, taken from reference TRBV5-4 and TRBJ2-7): ETGVTQSPTHLIKTRGQQVTLRCSSQSGHNTVSWYQQALGQGPQFIFQYYREEENGRGNFPPRFSGLQFPNYSSELNVNALELDDSALYLCASSLGAGPSNEQYFGPGTRLTVT.